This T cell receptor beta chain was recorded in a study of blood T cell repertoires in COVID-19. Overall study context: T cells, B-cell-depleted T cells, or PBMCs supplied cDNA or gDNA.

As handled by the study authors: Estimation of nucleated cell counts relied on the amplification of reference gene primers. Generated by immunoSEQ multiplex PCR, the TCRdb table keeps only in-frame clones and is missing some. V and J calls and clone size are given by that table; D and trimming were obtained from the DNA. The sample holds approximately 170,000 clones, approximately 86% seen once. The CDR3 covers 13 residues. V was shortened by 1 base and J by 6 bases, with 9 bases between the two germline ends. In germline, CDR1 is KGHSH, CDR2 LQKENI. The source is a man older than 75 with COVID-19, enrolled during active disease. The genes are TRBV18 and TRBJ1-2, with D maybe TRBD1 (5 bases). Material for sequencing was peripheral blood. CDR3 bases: TGTGCCAGCTCACCACAGGGGCGAGATGGCTACACCTTC. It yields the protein CASSPQGRDGYTF.